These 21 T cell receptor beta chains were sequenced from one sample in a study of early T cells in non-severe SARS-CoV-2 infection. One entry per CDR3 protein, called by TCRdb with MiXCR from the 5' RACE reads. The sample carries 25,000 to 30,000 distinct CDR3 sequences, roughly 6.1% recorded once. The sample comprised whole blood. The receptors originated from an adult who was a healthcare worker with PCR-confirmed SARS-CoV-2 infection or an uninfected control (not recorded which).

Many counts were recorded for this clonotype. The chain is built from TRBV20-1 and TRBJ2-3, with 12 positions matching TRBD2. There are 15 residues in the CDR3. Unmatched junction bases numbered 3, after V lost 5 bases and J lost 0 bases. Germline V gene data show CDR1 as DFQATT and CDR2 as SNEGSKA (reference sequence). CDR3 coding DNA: TGCAGTGCTCCTCTAGCGGGGGGGAGCACAGATACGCAGTATTTT. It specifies CSAPLAGGSTDTQYF.

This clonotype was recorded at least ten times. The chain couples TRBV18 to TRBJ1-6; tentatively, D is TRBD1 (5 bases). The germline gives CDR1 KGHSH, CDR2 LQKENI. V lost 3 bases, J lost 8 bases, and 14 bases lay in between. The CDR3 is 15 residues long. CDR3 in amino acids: CASSPTGVPDSPLHF. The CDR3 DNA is TGTGCCAGCTCACCCACAGGAGTGCCGGATTCACCCCTCCACTTT. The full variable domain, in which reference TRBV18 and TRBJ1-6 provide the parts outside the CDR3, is NAGVMQNPRHLVRRRGQEARLRCSPMKGHSHVYWYRQLPEEGLKFMVYLQKENIIDESGMPKERFSAEFPKEGPSILRIQQVVRGDSAAYFCASSPTGVPDSPLHFGNGTRLTVT.

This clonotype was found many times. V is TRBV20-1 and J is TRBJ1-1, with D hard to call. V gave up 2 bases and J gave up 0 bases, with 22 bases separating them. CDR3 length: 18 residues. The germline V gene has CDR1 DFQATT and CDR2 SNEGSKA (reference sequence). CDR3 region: CSARIGSRVEGMNTEAFF. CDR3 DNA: TGCAGTGCTAGAATCGGAAGTAGAGTGGAGGGTATGAACACTGAAGCTTTCTTT.

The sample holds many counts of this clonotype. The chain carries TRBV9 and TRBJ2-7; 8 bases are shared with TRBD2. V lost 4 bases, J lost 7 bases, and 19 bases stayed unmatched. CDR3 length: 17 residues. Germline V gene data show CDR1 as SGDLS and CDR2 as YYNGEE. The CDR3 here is CASSPSGSGGYFWEQYF. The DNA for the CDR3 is TGTGCCAGCAGCCCCTCGGGGAGCGGGGGATACTTCTGGGAGCAGTACTTC.

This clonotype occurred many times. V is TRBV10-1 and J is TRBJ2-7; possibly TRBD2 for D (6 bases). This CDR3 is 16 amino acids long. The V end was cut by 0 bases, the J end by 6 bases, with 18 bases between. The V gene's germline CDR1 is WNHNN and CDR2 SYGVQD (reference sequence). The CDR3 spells CASSESGLAYSGEQYF. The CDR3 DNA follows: TGCGCCAGCAGTGAGTCGGGTCTAGCGTACTCGGGCGAGCAGTACTTC.

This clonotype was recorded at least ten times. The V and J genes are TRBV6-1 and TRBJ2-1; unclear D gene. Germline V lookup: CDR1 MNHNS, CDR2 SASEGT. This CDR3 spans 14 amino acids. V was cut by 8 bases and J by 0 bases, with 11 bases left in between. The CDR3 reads CASDWTRSYNEQFF. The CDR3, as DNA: TGTGCCAGCGATTGGACCCGCTCCTACAATGAGCAGTTCTTC.

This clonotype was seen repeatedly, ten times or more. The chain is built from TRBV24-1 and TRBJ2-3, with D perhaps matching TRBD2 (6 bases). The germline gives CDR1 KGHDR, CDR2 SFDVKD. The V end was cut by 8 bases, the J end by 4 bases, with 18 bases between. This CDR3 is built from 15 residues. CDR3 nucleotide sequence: TGTGCCACCAACAACCGGGAGAGGGTCGCAGATACGCAGTATTTT. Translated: CATNNRERVADTQYF.

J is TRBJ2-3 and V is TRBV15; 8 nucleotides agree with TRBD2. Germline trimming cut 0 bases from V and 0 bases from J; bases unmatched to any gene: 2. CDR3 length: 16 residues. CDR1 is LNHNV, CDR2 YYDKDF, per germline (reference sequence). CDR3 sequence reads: CATSREIAGSTDTQYF. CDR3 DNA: TGTGCCACCAGCAGAGAGATAGCGGGAAGCACAGATACGCAGTATTTT.

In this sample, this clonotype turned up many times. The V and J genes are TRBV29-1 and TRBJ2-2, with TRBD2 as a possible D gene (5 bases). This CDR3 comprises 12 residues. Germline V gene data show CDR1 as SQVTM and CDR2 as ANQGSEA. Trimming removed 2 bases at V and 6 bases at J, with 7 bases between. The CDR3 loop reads CSVETAAGELFF. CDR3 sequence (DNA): TGCAGCGTTGAAACAGCGGCCGGGGAGCTGTTTTTT.

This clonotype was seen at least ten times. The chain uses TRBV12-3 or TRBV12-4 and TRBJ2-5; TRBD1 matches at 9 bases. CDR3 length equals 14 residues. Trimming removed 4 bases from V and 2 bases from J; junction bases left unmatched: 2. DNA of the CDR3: TGTGCCAGCAGTTCGACAGGGGGTCAAGAGACCCAGTACTTC. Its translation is CASSSTGGQETQYF.

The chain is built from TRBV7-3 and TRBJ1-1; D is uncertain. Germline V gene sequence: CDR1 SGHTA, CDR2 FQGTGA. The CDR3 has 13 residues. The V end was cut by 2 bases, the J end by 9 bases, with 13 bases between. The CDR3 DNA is TGTGCCAGCAGCTTACATCTTGAGGGTAAAGCTTTCTTT. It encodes CASSLHLEGKAFF.

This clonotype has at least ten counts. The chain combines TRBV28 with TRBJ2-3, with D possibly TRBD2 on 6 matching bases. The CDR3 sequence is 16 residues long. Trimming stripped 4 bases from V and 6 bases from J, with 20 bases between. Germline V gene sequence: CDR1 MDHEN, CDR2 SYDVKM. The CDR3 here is CASSSPSGALGDTQYF. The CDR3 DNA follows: TGTGCCAGCAGTTCCCCGTCGGGAGCCCTAGGTGATACGCAGTATTTT.

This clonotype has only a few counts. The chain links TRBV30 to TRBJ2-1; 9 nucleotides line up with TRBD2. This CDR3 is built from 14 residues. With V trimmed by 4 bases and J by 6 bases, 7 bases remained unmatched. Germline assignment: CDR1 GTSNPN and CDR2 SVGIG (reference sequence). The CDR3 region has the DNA TGTGCCTGGACCCGGGGAGCGGGAGGCAATGAGCAGTTCTTC. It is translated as CAWTRGAGGNEQFF.

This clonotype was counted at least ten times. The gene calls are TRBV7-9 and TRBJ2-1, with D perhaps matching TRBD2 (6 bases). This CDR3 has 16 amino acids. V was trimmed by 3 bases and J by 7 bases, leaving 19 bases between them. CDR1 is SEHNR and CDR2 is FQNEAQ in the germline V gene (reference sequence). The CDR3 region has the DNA TGTGCCAGCAGCTTGACGGGAGAACCGGCGTTGAATGAGCAGTTCTTC. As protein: CASSLTGEPALNEQFF.

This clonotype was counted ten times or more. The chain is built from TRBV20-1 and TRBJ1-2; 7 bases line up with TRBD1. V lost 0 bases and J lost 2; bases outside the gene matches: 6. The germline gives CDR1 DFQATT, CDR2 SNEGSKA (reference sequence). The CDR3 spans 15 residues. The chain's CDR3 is CSARDPGQQNYGYTF. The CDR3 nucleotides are TGCAGTGCTAGAGATCCGGGACAGCAGAACTATGGCTACACCTTC.

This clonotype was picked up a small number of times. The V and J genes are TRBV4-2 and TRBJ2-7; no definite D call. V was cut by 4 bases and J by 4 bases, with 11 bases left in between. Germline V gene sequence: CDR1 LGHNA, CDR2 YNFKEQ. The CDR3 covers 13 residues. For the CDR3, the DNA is TGTGCCAGCAGCCCCCGGGCCGGGTACGAGCAGTACTTC. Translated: CASSPRAGYEQYF.

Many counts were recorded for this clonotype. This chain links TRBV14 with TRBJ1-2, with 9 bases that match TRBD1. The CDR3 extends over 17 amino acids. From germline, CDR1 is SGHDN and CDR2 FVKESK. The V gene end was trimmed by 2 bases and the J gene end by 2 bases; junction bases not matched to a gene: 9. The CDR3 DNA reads TGTGCCAGCAGCCAATCTCACCCCGGGACAGGGAACTATGGCTACACCTTC. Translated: CASSQSHPGTGNYGYTF.

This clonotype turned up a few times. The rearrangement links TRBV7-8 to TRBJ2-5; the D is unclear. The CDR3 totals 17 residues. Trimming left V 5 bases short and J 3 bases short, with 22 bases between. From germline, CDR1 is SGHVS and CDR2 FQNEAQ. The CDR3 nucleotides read TGTGCCAGCAGCCCCCCCCGCCGGCTGGATATTAAAGAGACCCAGTACTTC. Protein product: CASSPPRRLDIKETQYF.

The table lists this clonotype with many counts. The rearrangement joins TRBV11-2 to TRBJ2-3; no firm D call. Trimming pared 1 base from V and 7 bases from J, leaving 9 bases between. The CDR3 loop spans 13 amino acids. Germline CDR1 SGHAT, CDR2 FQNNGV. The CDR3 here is CASSLAQDYTQYF. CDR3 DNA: TGTGCCAGCAGCTTAGCCCAAGACTATACGCAGTATTTT. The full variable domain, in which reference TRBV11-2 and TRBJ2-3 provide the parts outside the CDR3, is EAGVAQSPRYKIIEKRQSVAFWCNPISGHATLYWYQQILGQGPKLLIQFQNNGVVDDSQLPKDRFSAERLKGVDSTLKIQPAKLEDSAVYLCASSLAQDYTQYFGPGTRLTVL.

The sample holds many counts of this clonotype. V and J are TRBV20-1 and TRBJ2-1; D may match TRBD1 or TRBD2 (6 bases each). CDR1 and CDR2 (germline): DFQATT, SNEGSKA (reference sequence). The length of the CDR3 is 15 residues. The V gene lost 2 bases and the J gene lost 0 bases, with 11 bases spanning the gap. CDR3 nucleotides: TGCAGTGCTAGACCGGGGGCAAGCTCCTACAATGAGCAGTTCTTC. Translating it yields CSARPGASSYNEQFF.

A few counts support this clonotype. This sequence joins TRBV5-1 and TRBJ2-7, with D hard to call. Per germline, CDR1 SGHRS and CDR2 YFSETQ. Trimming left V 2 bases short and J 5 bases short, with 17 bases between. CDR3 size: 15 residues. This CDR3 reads CASSFRPGLVDEQYF. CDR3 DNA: TGCGCCAGCAGCTTTCGGCCAGGCCTCGTGGACGAGCAGTACTTC.